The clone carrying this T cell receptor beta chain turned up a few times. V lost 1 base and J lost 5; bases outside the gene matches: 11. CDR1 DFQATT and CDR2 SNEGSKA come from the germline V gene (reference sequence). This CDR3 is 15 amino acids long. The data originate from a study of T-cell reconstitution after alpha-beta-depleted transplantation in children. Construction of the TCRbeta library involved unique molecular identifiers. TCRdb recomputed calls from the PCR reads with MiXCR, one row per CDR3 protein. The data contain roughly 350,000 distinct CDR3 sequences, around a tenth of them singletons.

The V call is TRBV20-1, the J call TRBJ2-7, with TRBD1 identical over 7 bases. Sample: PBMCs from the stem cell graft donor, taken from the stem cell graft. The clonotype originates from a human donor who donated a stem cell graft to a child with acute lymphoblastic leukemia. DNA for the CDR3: TGCAGTGCTAGAGCAGGACAGGCGAATGTCGACGAGCAGTACTTC. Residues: CSARAGQANVDEQYF.